Described below is a single T cell receptor (beta chain) sequence and its context. Its antigen is undetermined. The sample is drawn from a study of shared clonotypes between healthy human individuals. Study-level points and caveats: Non-shared clonotypes were found to have lower generation probabilities than the clonotypes that were shared by all four of the sorted-subset donors. What limited the represented genetic and exposure-history diversity was the small number of donors.

Several immunoSEQ plates held equal portions of the genomic DNA taken from each subset. Assay used: immunoSEQ multiplex PCR; TCRdb lists only in-frame clones, some missing. The sample yields 850,000 to 1,100,000 clones, around three quarters seen once. This TCR derives from a man aged 18-30 years in good health. Some clones in this sample may be carry-over from other donors' samples. Sequencing was done on a sample of memory CD4+ T cells from PBMCs. Subset denoted: CD45RA-negative fraction.

CDR3 nucleotides: TGTGCCAGCAGTTACCCAACCGGGACAGGATCCTACGAGCAGTACTTC. This gives the protein CASSYPTGTGSYEQYF. The chain employs TRBV6-5 and TRBJ2-7, with 8 bases identical to TRBD1. CDR1 is MNHEY, CDR2 SVGAGI, per germline. V was pared by 2 bases and J by 1 base, with 7 bases of the junction left unmatched. This CDR3 contains 16 residues.